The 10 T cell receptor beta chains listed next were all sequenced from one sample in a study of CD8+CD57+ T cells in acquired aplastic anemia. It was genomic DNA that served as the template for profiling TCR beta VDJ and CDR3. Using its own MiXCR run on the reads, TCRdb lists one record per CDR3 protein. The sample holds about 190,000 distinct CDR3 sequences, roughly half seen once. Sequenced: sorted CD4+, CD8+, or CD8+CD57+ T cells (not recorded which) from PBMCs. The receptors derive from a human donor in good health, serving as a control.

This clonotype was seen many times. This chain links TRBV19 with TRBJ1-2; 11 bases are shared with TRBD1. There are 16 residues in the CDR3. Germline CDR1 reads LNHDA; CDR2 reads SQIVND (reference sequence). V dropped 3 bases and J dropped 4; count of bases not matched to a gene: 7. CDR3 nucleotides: TGTGCCAGTAGTATTGTCGGGACAGGGGGAAGCTATGGCTACACCTTC. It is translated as CASSIVGTGGSYGYTF.

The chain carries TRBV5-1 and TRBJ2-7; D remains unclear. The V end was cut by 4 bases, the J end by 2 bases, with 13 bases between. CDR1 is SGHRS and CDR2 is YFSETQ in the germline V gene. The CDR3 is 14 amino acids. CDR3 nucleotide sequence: TGCGCCAGCAGCCGTGGTAAAGGGCCCTACGAGCAGTACTTC. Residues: CASSRGKGPYEQYF.

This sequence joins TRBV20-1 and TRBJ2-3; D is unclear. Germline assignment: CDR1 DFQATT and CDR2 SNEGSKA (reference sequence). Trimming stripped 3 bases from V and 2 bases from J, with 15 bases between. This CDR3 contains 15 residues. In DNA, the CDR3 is TGCAGTGCTAGTCCCCTGCCACAAATCACAGATACGCAGTATTTT. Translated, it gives CSASPLPQITDTQYF.

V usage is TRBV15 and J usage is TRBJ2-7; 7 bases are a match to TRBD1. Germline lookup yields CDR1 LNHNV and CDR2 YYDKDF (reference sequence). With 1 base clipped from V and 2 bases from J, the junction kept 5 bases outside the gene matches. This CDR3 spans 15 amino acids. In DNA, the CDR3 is TGTGCCACCAGCAGAGGGGACAGCTGGACCTACGAGCAGTACTTC. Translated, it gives CATSRGDSWTYEQYF.

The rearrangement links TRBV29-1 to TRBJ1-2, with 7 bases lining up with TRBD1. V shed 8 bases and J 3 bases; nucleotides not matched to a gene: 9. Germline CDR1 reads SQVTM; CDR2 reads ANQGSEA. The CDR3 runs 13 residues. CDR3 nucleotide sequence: TGCAGCTTAGGTTCAGGGGGAGACTATGGCTACACCTTC. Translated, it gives CSLGSGGDYGYTF.

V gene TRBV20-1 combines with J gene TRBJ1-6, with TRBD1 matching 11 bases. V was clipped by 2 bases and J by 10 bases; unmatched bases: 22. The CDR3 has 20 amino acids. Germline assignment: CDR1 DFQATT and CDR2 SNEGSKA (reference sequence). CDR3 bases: TGCAGTGCTAGACTACACTCCGCCGGGACAGGGGGTTACGGAGGCTCACCCCTCCACTTT. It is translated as CSARLHSAGTGGYGGSPLHF.

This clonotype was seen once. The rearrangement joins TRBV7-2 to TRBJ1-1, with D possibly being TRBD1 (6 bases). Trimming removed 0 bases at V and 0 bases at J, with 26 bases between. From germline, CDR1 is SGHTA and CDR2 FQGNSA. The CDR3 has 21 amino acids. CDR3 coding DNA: TGTGCCAGCAGCTTAGCGGTTAGCGGGGGCTCCTACGAGCAGCTGAACACTGAAGCTTTCTTT. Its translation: CASSLAVSGGSYEQLNTEAFF.

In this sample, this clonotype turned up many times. Here the CDR3 reads CASSSGGAYTEAFF. In DNA, the CDR3 is TGTGCCAGCTCCTCAGGTGGGGCGTACACTGAAGCTTTCTTT. J is TRBJ1-1 and V is TRBV28, with D possibly TRBD1 on 5 matching bases. Germline V gene lookup returns CDR1 MDHEN and CDR2 SYDVKM. The CDR3 sequence is 14 residues long. Trimming shortened V by 8 bases and J by 3 bases, and 16 bases separated the two germline ends.

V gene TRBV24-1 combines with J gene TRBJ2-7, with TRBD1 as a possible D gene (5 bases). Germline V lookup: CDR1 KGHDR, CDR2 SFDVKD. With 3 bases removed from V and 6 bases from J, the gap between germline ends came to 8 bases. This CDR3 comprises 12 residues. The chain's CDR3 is CATSDIQGEQYF. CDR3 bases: TGTGCCACCAGTGATATCCAGGGCGAGCAGTACTTC.

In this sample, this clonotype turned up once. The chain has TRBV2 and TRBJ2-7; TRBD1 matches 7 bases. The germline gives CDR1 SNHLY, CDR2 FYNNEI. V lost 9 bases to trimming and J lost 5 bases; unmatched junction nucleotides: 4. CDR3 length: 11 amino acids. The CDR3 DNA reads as TGTGCCAGTAACAGGGGCCACGAGCAGTACTTC. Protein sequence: CASNRGHEQYF. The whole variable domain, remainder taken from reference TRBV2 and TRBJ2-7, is EPEVTQTPSHQVTQMGQEVILRCVPISNHLYFYWYRQILGQKVEFLVSFYNNEISEKSEIFDDQFSVERPDGSNFTLKIRSTKLEDSAMYFCASNRGHEQYFGPGTRLTVT.